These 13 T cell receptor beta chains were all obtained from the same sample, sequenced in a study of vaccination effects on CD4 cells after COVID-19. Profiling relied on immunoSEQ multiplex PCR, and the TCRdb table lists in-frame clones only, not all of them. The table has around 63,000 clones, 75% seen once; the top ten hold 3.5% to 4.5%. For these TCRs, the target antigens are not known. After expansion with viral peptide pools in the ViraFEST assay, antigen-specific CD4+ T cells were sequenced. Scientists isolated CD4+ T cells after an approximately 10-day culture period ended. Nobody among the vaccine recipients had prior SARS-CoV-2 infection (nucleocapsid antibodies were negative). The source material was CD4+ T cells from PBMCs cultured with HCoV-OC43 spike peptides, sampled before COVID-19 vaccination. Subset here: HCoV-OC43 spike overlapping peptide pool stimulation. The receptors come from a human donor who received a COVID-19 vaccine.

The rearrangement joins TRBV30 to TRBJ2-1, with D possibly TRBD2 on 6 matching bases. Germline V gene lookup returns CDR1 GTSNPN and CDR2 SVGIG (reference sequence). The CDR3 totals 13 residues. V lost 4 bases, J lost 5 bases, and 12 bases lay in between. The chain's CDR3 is CAWNVAGHNEQFF. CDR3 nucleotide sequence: TGTGCCTGGAATGTGGCGGGGCACAATGAGCAGTTCTTC.

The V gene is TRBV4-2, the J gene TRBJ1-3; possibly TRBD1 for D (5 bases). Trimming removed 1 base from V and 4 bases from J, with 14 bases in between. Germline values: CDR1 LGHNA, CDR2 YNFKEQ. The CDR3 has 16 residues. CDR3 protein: CASSQGPGDGGNTIYF. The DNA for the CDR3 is TGTGCCAGCAGCCAAGGCCCGGGGGATGGGGGAAACACCATATATTTT.

The chain's CDR3 is CASSVASVVDTQYF. CDR3 nucleotide sequence: TGTGCCAGCAGCGTAGCTTCCGTTGTAGATACGCAGTATTTT. This chain links TRBV9 with TRBJ2-3; D gene unclear. Per germline, CDR1 SGDLS and CDR2 YYNGEE. Trimming removed 0 bases at V and 5 bases at J, with 10 bases between. The CDR3 is 14 amino acids.

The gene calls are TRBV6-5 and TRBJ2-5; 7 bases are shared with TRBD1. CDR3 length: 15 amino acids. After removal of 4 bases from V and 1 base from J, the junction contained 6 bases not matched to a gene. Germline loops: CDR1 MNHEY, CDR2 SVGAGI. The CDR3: CASSFRGWPQETQYF. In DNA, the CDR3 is TGTGCCAGCAGTTTCAGGGGGTGGCCCCAAGAGACCCAGTACTTC.

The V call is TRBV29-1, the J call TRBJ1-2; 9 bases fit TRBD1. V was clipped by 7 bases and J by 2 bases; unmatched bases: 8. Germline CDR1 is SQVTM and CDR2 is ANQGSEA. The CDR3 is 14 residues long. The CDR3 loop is CSDAGQGQNYGYTF. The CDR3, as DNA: TGCAGCGACGCCGGACAGGGGCAGAACTATGGCTACACCTTC.

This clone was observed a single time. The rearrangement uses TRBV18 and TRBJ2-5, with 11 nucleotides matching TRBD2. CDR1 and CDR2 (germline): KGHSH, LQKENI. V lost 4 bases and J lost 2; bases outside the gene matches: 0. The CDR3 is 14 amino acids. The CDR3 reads CASSRLAGQETQYF. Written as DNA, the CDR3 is TGTGCCAGCTCACGACTAGCGGGGCAAGAGACCCAGTACTTC.

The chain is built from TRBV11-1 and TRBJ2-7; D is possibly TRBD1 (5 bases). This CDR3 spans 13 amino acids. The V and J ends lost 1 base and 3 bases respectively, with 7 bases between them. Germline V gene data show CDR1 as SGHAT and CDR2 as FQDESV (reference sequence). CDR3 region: CASSLERGYEQYV. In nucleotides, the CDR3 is TGTGCCAGCAGCTTAGAAAGGGGCTACGAGCAGTACGTC.

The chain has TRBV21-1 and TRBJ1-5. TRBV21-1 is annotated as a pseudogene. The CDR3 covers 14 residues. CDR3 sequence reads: CASSKGPDNQPQHF. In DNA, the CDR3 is TGTGCCAGCAGCAAAGGGCCGGACAATCAGCCCCAGCATTTT.

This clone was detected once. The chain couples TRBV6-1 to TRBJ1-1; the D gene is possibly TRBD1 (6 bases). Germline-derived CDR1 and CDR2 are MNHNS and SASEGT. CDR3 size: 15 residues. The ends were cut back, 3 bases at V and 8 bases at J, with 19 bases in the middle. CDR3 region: CASSEGRGLYNEAFF. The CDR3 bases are TGTGCCAGCAGTGAGGGACGGGGGCTCTACAACGAAGCTTTCTTT.

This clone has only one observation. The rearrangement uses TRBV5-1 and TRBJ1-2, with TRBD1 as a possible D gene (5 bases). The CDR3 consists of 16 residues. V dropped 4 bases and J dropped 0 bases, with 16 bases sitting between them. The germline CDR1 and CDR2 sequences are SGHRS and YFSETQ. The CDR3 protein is CASSPTGGVTNYGYTF. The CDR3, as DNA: TGCGCCAGCAGCCCCACTGGGGGTGTTACTAACTATGGCTACACCTTC.

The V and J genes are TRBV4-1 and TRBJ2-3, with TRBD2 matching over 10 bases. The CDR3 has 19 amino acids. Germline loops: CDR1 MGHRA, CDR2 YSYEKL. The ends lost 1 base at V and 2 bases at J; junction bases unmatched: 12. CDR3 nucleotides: TGCGCCAGCAGCCAAGTGTGGGCACTAGCGGGGAATCTCACAGATACGCAGTATTTT. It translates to CASSQVWALAGNLTDTQYF.

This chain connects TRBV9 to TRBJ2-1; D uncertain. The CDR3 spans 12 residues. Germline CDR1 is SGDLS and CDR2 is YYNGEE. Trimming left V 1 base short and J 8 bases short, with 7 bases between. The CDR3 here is CASSVSPHEQFF. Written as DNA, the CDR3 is TGTGCCAGCAGCGTATCTCCCCATGAGCAGTTCTTC.

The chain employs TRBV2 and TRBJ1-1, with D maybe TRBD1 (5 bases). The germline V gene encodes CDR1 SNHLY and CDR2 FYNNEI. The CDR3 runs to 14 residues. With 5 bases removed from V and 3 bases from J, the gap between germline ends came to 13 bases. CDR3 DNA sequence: TGTGCCAGCAGTAACCAAGGGACCTACACTGAAGCTTTCTTT. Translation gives CASSNQGTYTEAFF.